A selection of T cell receptor beta chains follows, all from one sample in a study of cytomegalovirus exposure and HLA in healthy donors. TCRdb's table, derived via immunoSEQ multiplex PCR, lists solely in-frame clones and lacks some. The sample consists of 150,000 to 170,000 clones, around three quarters of them appearing once. The sequenced sample was PBMCs. These receptors were obtained from a middle-aged woman in good health and CMV-seronegative. Both conserved end residues are part of each CDR3. D genes are given only for firm matches. Rows may omit the clone size; those that give it use once, few, many or a size class.

J gene | D gene | V gene | clone size | CDR3 DNA | CDR3 protein
TRBJ1-4 | TRBD1 | TRBV30 | - | TGTGCCTGGAGTCGGTTACAGGGGAATGAAAAACTGTTTTTT | CAWSRLQGNEKLFF
TRBJ1-6 | - | TRBV5-4 | few | TGTGCCAGCAGCTTCCAGGGAGGGAATTCACCCCTCCACTTT | CASSFQGGNSPLHF
TRBJ1-1 | - | TRBV6-5 | - | TGTGCCAGCAGTTACGCGGGCATGAACACTGAAGCTTTCTTT | CASSYAGMNTEAFF
TRBJ2-7 | TRBD1 | TRBV6-5 | - | TGTGCCAGCAATGCGGACAGGTCCCAAGACCACGAGCAGTACTTC | CASNADRSQDHEQYF
TRBJ1-1 | TRBD1 | TRBV6-6 | - | TGTGCCAGCAGAAGCGCCGACAGGGACACTGAAGCTTTCTTT | CASRSADRDTEAFF
TRBJ1-1 | - | TRBV5-1 | - | TGCGCCAGCAGTTTTTCCAGGGGATATGGGGACACTGAAGCTTTCTTT | CASSFSRGYGDTEAFF
TRBJ1-2 | - | TRBV5-4 | - | TGTGCCAGCAGCTTCCCGGGGGGGTCGTCCTATGGCTACACCTTC | CASSFPGGSSYGYTF
TRBJ2-7 | - | TRBV2 | - | TGTGCCAGCAGCGACGGGGAGACCTTTAGGACCTACGAGCAGTACTTC | CASSDGETFRTYEQYF
TRBJ2-7 | - | TRBV2 | - | TGTGCCACCCTGGGGGCGGGAGAGGACCCCTACGAGCAGTACTTC | CATLGAGEDPYEQYF
TRBJ2-3 | TRBD2 | TRBV5-1 | - | TGCGCCAGCAGCTTGGGAGGTTTCGGACTAGCGGGGGGGACAGATACGCAGTATTTT | CASSLGGFGLAGGTDTQYF
TRBJ2-5 | - | TRBV6-1 | few | TGTGCCAGCAGTCTTAGACAGGCGGAGACCCAGTACTTC | CASSLRQAETQYF
TRBJ1-2 | TRBD1 | TRBV5-1 | - | TGCGCCAGCAGCTTGTCGGACAGGGTGGACTACACCTTC | CASSLSDRVDYTF
TRBJ2-2 | TRBD2 | TRBV6-5 | few | TGTGCCAGCAGTTACCTGGGAGGGGCCGGGGAGCTGTTTTTT | CASSYLGGAGELFF
TRBJ1-6 | - | TRBV2 | - | TGTGCCAGCAGTGGACAATTTTCACCCCTCCACTTT | CASSGQFSPLHF
TRBJ2-5 | TRBD2 | TRBV4-2 | - | TGTGCCAGCAGCCAAGAGTTTGGCTTAGATACTAGCGACCACCTTAGGGAGACCCAGTACTTC | CASSQEFGLDTSDHLRETQYF
TRBJ2-1 | TRBD1 | TRBV4-1 | - | TGCGCCAGCAGCCCCGACAGGGATGAGCAGTTCTTC | CASSPDRDEQFF
TRBJ1-2 | - | TRBV19 | - | TGTGCCAGTAATGACCAGGGGCAGGTTGGCTACACCTTC | CASNDQGQVGYTF
TRBJ2-3 | TRBD1 | TRBV27 | - | TGTGCCAGCAGTTTACGAGCGGACAGGGTAGGAGATACGCAGTATTTT | CASSLRADRVGDTQYF
TRBJ1-5 | TRBD1 | TRBV27 | - | TGTGCCAGAAGACAGGGGAGGGAGTGCAATCAGCCCCAGCATTTT | CARRQGRECNQPQHF
TRBJ1-4 | - | TRBV4-1 | few | TGCGCCAGCACCTCTCAGGGAGGGCAGGAAAAACTGTTTTTT | CASTSQGGQEKLFF
TRBJ2-6 | TRBD2 | TRBV7-8 | - | TGTGCCAGCAGCTCTACTAGCGGGAGGTTCTCTGGGGCCAACGTCCTGACTTTC | CASSSTSGRFSGANVLTF
TRBJ2-1 | TRBD2 | TRBV11-3 | - | TGTGCCAGCAGCCTCGGACTAGCGGAATTCAATGAGCAGTTCTTC | CASSLGLAEFNEQFF
TRBJ1-5 | - | TRBV6-1 | - | TGTGCCAGCAGTGAACAACAGGCTGGCAATCAGCCCCAGCATTTT | CASSEQQAGNQPQHF
TRBJ2-7 | - | TRBV6-5 | - | TGTGCCAGCACAAGGGGCTTCTCCTACGAGCAGTACTTC | CASTRGFSYEQYF
TRBJ1-1 | - | TRBV5-1 | once | TGCGCCAGCAGCCGGCAGGGAAGTTTGAACACTGAAGCTTTCTTT | CASSRQGSLNTEAFF
TRBJ1-1 | TRBD1 | TRBV6-6 | - | TGTGCCAGCATTCTCGACAGGGCGTGGAACACTGAAGCTTTCTTT | CASILDRAWNTEAFF
TRBJ2-5 | - | TRBV5-6 | - | TGTGCCAGCAGCTGGGGCTCCAGTGAGTTTATCCAAGAGACCCAGTACTTC | CASSWGSSEFIQETQYF
TRBJ1-1 | - | TRBV6-1 | - | TGTGCCAGCAGGACGACAGGTGGAGTCACTGAAGCTTTCTTT | CASRTTGGVTEAFF
TRBJ2-3 | TRBD2 | TRBV5-4 | - | TGTGCCAGCAGCTTAGGAGCGGGGGGCGGCACAGATACGCAGTATTTT | CASSLGAGGGTDTQYF
TRBJ2-1 | - | TRBV10-3 | - | TGTGCCATCAGTGAGTCGGGAGATCGGAATGAGCAGTTCTTC | CAISESGDRNEQFF
TRBJ2-1 | TRBD2 | TRBV4-1 | - | TGCGCCAGCAGCCAACAAGCGGGAGCGGGGCAAAATGAGCAGTTCTTC | CASSQQAGAGQNEQFF
TRBJ2-7 | - | TRBV13 | - | TGTGCCAGCAGCGGCCGGGATGACGGAGCCTACGAGCAGTACTTC | CASSGRDDGAYEQYF
TRBJ2-7 | - | TRBV7-9 | - | TGTGCCAGCAGCCTAGGGGCGAACGAGCAGTACTTC | CASSLGANEQYF
TRBJ1-5 | - | TRBV6-4 | few | TGTGCCAGCAGTGAGGAGGACAATCAGCCCCAGCATTTT | CASSEEDNQPQHF